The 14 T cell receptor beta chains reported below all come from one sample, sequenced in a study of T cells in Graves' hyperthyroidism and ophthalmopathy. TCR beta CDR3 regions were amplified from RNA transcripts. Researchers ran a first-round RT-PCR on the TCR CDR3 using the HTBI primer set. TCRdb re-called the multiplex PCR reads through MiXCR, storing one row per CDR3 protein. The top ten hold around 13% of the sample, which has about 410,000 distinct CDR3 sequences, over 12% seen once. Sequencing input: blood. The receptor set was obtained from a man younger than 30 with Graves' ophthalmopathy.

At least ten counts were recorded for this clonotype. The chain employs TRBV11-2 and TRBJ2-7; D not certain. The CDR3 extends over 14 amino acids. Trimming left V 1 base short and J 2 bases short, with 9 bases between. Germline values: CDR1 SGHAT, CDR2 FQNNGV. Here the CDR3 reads CASSLAQRTYEQYF. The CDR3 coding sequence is TGTGCCAGCAGCTTAGCACAGCGAACCTACGAGCAGTACTTC.

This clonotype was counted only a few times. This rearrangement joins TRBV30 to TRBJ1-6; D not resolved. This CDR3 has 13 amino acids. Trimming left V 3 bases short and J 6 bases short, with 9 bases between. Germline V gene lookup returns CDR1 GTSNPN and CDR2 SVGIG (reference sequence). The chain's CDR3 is CAWSAGLNSPLHF. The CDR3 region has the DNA TGTGCCTGGAGCGCAGGCCTTAATTCACCCCTCCACTTT.

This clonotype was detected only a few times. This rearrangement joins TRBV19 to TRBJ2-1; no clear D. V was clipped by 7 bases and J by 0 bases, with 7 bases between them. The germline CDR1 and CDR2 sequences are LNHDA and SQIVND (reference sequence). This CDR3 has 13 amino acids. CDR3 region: CASKADSYNEQFF. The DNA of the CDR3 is TGTGCCAGTAAGGCGGACTCCTACAATGAGCAGTTCTTC. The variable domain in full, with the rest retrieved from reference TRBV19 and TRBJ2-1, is DGGITQSPKYLFRKEGQNVTLSCEQNLNHDAMYWYRQDPGQGLRLIYYSQIVNDFQKGDIAEGYSVSREKKESFPLTVTSAQKNPTAFYLCASKADSYNEQFFGPGTRLTVL.

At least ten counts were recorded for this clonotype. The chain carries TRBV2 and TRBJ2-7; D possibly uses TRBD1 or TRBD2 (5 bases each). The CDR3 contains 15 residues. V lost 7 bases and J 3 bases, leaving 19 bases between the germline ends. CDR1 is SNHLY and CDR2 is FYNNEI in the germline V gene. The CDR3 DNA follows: TGTGCCAGCAAGACAGACAGAGGACTTGTCTACGAGCAGTACTTC. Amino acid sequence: CASKTDRGLVYEQYF.

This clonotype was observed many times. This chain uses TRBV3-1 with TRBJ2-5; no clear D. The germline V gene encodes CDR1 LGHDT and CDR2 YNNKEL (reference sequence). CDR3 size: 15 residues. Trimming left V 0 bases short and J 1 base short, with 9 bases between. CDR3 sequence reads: CASSQDYYTQETQYF. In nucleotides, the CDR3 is TGTGCCAGCAGCCAAGATTACTATACCCAAGAGACCCAGTACTTC.

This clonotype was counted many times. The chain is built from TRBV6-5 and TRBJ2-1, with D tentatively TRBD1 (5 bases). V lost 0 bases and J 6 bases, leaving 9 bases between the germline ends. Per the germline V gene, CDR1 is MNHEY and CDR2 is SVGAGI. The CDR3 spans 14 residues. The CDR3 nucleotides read TGTGCCAGCAGTTACTCGGCAGGGCCCAATGAGCAGTTCTTC. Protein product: CASSYSAGPNEQFF.

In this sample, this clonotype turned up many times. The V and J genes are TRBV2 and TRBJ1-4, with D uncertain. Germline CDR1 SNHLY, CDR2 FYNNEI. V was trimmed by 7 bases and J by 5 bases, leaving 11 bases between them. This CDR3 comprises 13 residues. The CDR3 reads CASNFRPNEKLFF. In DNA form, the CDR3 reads TGTGCCAGCAATTTCCGGCCGAATGAAAAACTGTTTTTT.

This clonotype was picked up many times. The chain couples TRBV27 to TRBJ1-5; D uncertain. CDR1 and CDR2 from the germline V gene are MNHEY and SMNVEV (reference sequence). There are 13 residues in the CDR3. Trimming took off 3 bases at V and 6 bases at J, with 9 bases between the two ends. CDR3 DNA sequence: TGTGCCAGCAGTTTGGGCACCGGTCAGCCCCAGCATTTT. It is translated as CASSLGTGQPQHF.

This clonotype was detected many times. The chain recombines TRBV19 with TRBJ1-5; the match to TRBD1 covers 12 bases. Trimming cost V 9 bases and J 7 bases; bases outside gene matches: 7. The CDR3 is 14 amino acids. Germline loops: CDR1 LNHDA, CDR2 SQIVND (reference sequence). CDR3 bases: TGTGCCAGCAGCTCTGGGACAGGGGGCCAGCCCCAGCATTTT. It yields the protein CASSSGTGGQPQHF.

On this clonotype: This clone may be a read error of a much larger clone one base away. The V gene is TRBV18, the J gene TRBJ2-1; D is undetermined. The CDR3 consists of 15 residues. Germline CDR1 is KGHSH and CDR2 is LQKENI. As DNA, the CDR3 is TGTGTCAGCTCACCACGGGTCAGCTCCTACAATGAGCAGTTCTTC. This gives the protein CVSSPRVSSYNEQFF. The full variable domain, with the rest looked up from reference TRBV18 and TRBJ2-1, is NAGVMQNPRHLVRRRGQEARLRCSPMKGHSHVYWYRQLPEEGLKFMVYLQKENIIDESGMPKERFSAEFPKEGPSILRIQQVVRGDSAAYFCVSSPRVSSYNEQFFGPGTRLTVL.

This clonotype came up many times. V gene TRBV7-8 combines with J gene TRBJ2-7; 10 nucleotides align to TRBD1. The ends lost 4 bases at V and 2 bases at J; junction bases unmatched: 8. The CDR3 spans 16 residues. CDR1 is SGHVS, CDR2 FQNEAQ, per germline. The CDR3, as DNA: TGTGCCAGCAGCTCGAGGGACAGGGGAGCCCCCTACGAGCAGTACTTC. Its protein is CASSSRDRGAPYEQYF.

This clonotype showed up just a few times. The CDR3 loop reads CATSSGTGGSYEQYF. The CDR3 DNA sequence: TGTGCCACCAGCAGTGGGACAGGAGGCTCCTACGAGCAGTACTTC. The chain joins TRBV15 to TRBJ2-7; 8 bases fit TRBD1. This CDR3 has 15 amino acids. The J segment lost 0 bases and the V segment lost 3 bases, leaving 4 bases of the junction unmatched. CDR1 LNHNV and CDR2 YYDKDF come from the germline V gene (reference sequence). Using reference TRBV15 and TRBJ2-7 for the parts outside the CDR3, the full variable domain is DAMVIQNPRYQVTQFGKPVTLSCSQTLNHNVMYWYQQKSSQAPKLLFHYYDKDFNNEADTPDNFQSRRPNTSFCFLDIRSPGLGDTAMYLCATSSGTGGSYEQYFGPGTRLTVT.

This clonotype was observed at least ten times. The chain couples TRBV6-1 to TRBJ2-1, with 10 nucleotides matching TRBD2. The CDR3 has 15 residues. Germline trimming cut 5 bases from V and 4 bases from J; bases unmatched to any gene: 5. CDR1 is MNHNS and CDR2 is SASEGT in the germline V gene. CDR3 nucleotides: TGTGCCAGCAGTCCTACTAGCGGGGAGTACAATGAGCAGTTCTTC. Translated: CASSPTSGEYNEQFF.

CDR3 nucleotides: TGTGCCAGCAGCCAGATCGGGGGTTCCTACGAGCAGTACTTC. It yields the protein CASSQIGGSYEQYF. The rearrangement links TRBV7-6 to TRBJ2-7; D perhaps matches TRBD2 (6 bases). Germline loops: CDR1 SGHVS, CDR2 FNYEAQ. Trimming stripped 5 bases from V and 1 base from J, with 12 bases between. The CDR3 covers 14 residues.